These 13 T cell receptor beta chains were all obtained from the same sample, sequenced in a study of cytomegalovirus exposure and HLA in healthy donors. A multiplex PCR was run with 60 Vbeta primers and 13 Jbeta primers. Generated by immunoSEQ multiplex PCR, the TCRdb table keeps only in-frame clones and is missing some. The sample consists of under 200,000 clones, around 75% of them appearing once. The sample consisted of PBMCs. Every receptor here comes from a human donor in good health.

For the CDR3, the DNA is TGTGCCAGCAGCTTAGAAATGGGCCCTTCCTACGAGCAGTACTTC. Amino acids: CASSLEMGPSYEQYF. V and J are TRBV7-2 and TRBJ2-7, with D unclear. Germline CDR1 and CDR2: SGHTA and FQGNSA. CDR3 size: 15 residues. V was clipped by 1 base and J by 1 base, with 11 bases between them.

This sequence joins TRBV4-1 and TRBJ2-5; 10 positions agree with TRBD1. The last part of the DNA fits TRBJ2-7 better; the J call may be wrong. This CDR3 is built from 15 residues. Germline CDR1 is MGHRA and CDR2 is YSYEKL. The CDR3 DNA sequence: TGCGCCAGCAGCCGTGGGACAGGGGATCCGTACGAGCAGTACTTC. It translates to CASSRGTGDPYEQYF.

The chain uses TRBV2 and TRBJ2-3; 7 bases line up with TRBD2. V was pared by 5 bases and J by 1 base, with 6 bases of the junction left unmatched. The CDR3 totals 15 residues. Germline CDR1 is SNHLY and CDR2 is FYNNEI. As DNA, the CDR3 is TGTGCCAGCAGTAGGGAGGCGGGGGGCACAGATACGCAGTATTTT. Translation gives CASSREAGGTDTQYF.

This chain joins TRBV2 and TRBJ1-1; 9 bases fit TRBD1. CDR3 size: 14 residues. Looked up from germline, CDR1 is SNHLY and CDR2 is FYNNEI. V lost 7 bases, J lost 1 base, and 4 bases stayed unmatched. The CDR3 sequence: CASTLDRGNTEAFF. In DNA form, the CDR3 reads TGTGCCAGCACCTTGGACAGGGGGAACACTGAAGCTTTCTTT.

Only one count was recorded for this clone. The chain has TRBV6-5 and TRBJ2-1, with 10 positions matching TRBD2. This CDR3 comprises 13 residues. J was trimmed by 9 bases and V by 7 bases; bases with no gene match: 6. The germline V gene has CDR1 MNHEY and CDR2 SVGAGI. This CDR3 is CASKGKRGGEQFF. The CDR3 DNA is TGTGCCAGCAAGGGGAAGCGGGGGGGTGAGCAGTTCTTC.

The chain couples TRBV4-3 to TRBJ1-2; 11 nucleotides align to TRBD1. V was pared by 5 bases and J by 6 bases, with 11 bases of the junction left unmatched. This CDR3 is built from 16 residues. Germline CDR1 is LGHNA and CDR2 is YSLEER. The CDR3 region has the DNA TGCGCCAGCAGCTATATTCGGACAGGGGGCGCTGATGGCTACACCTTC. Its translation: CASSYIRTGGADGYTF.

This clone occurred once. This chain connects TRBV19 to TRBJ2-1, with 7 bases aligning to TRBD1. The germline V gene has CDR1 LNHDA and CDR2 SQIVND (reference sequence). The CDR3 is 13 residues long. V lost 10 bases, J lost 5 bases, and 8 bases stayed unmatched. CDR3 DNA sequence: TGTGCCACATTCGGGGACAGACACAATGAGCAGTTCTTC. It translates to CATFGDRHNEQFF.

The chain recombines TRBV9 with TRBJ2-3, with D hard to call. The CDR3 has 14 residues. With 3 bases removed from V and 4 bases from J, the gap between germline ends came to 12 bases. Germline assignment: CDR1 SGDLS and CDR2 YYNGEE. The CDR3 here is CASSGRNRADTQYF. In DNA form, the CDR3 reads TGTGCCAGCAGCGGGAGAAATCGGGCAGATACGCAGTATTTT.

This clone was picked up a small number of times. The chain carries TRBV4-3 and TRBJ2-7; a possible D gene is TRBD1 (5 bases). The V and J ends lost 0 bases and 2 bases respectively, with 14 bases between them. This CDR3 spans 16 amino acids. Germline CDR1 reads LGHNA; CDR2 reads YSLEER. CDR3 bases: TGCGCCAGCAGCCAAGATTTCGCAGGGCTAACCTACGAGCAGTACTTC. Translating gives CASSQDFAGLTYEQYF.

This chain connects TRBV19 to TRBJ2-4, with D tentatively TRBD2 (5 bases). Germline CDR1 and CDR2: LNHDA and SQIVND (reference sequence). V lost 3 bases, J lost 0 bases, and 15 bases lay in between. The CDR3 consists of 17 residues. Written as DNA, the CDR3 is TGTGCCAGTAGTATTTCTGGGTTTGGACTAGCCAAAAACATTCAGTACTTC. It encodes CASSISGFGLAKNIQYF.

This clone showed up just once. J is TRBJ1-1 and V is TRBV6-5; D is undetermined. The CDR3 is made up of 14 amino acids. The V end was cut by 6 bases, the J end by 0 bases, with 11 bases between. CDR1 is MNHEY and CDR2 is SVGAGI in the germline V gene. The CDR3 here is CASRPRILNTEAFF. CDR3 coding DNA: TGTGCCAGCAGGCCCAGGATTTTGAACACTGAAGCTTTCTTT.

Only a few counts were recorded for this clone. V usage is TRBV5-6 and J usage is TRBJ1-1, with D unclear. CDR3 length equals 17 residues. The V and J ends lost 7 bases and 0 bases respectively, with 22 bases between them. CDR1 and CDR2 from the germline V gene are SGHDT and YYEEEE. DNA for the CDR3: TGTGCCAGCTCAGCTTGGTACAGCCACCTTATGAACACTGAAGCTTTCTTT. Translating gives CASSAWYSHLMNTEAFF.

This clone has only one observation. This rearrangement joins TRBV29-1 to TRBJ1-2, with D unresolved. Germline CDR1 and CDR2: SQVTM and ANQGSEA. The CDR3 is 12 residues long. Trimming removed 0 bases at V and 6 bases at J, with 8 bases between. CDR3 DNA: TGCAGCGTTGAAGAGCCGGGGAATGGCTACACCTTC. Translating gives CSVEEPGNGYTF.